This TCR beta chain was documented in a study of cytomegalovirus exposure and HLA in healthy donors. Germline loops: CDR1 MNHEY, CDR2 SVGAGI. V was shortened by 2 bases and J by 6 bases, with 17 bases between the two germline ends. This CDR3 has 15 amino acids. PCR involved 60 Vbeta and 13 Jbeta primers. The method was immunoSEQ multiplex PCR; TCRdb's version includes in-frame clones alone and lacks a portion of them. The table lists 150,000 to 200,000 clones, under 85% of them singletons, with 2.5% to 3.5% in the top ten. This clonotype was sampled from a female donor in good health and CMV-seronegative. Source material: PBMCs. The chain has TRBV6-5 and TRBJ2-7; weak D call: TRBD1 (6 bases). CDR3 in amino acids: CASSYARGTIVEQYF. CDR3 nucleotides: TGTGCCAGCAGTTACGCCCGTGGGACAATCGTCGAGCAGTACTTC.